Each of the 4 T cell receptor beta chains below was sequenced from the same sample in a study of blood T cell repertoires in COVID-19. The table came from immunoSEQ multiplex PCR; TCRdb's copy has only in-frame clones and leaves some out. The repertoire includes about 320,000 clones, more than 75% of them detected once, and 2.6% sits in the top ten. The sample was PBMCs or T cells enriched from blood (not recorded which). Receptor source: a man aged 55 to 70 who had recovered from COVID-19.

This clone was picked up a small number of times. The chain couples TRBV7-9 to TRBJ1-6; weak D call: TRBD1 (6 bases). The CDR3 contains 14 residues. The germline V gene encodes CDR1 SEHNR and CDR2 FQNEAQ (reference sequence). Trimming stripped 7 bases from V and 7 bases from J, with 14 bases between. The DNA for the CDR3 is TGTGCCAGCACCCAACAGGGTAGAAATTCACCCCTCCACTTT. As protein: CASTQQGRNSPLHF.

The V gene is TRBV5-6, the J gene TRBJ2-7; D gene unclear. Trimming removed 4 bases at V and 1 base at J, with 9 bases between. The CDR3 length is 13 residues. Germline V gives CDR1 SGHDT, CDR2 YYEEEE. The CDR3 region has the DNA TGTGCCAGCAGCCTGGACGGTTCCTACGAGCAGTACTTC. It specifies CASSLDGSYEQYF.

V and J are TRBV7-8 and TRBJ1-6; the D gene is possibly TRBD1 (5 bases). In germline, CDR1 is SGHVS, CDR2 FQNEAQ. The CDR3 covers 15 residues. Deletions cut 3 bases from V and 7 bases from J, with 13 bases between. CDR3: CASSLDKLANSPLHF. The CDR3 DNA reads TGTGCCAGCAGCTTGGACAAACTAGCGAATTCACCCCTCCACTTT. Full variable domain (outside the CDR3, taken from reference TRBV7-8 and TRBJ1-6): GAGVSQSPRYKVAKRGQDVALRCDPISGHVSLFWYQQALGQGPEFLTYFQNEAQLDKSGLPSDRFFAERPEGSVSTLKIQRTQQEDSAVYLCASSLDKLANSPLHFGNGTRLTVT.

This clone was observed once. The DNA for the CDR3 is TGTGCCAGCAGCTTAGAACCAAGACAGCTTCTAAGGAACACTGAAGCTTTCTTT. Translated, it gives CASSLEPRQLLRNTEAFF. V is TRBV7-2 and J is TRBJ1-1, with a weak D call TRBD1 (5 bases). The CDR3 has 18 amino acids. Trimming pared 1 base from V and 1 base from J, leaving 19 bases between. From germline, CDR1 is SGHTA and CDR2 FQGNSA.